This is a list of T cell receptor beta chains from one sample in a study of early T cells in non-severe SARS-CoV-2 infection. TCRdb redid the calling of the 5' RACE reads with MiXCR, one entry per CDR3 protein. Among 75,000 to 90,000 distinct CDR3 sequences listed, 9.5% to 15% were seen once. The specimen was whole blood. The receptors were gathered from an adult who was a healthcare worker with PCR-confirmed SARS-CoV-2 infection or an uninfected control (not recorded which). CDR3s include the opening cysteine and the closing phenylalanine or tryptophan. A D gene is named only where the DNA matches it firmly. Size tells how often a clone was seen (once, few, many) or the class of an expanded clone, and some rows leave it out.

many TRBJ2-7 TRBV27 TRBD2 CASRGLAGGIEQYF TGTGCCAGCAGGGGACTAGCGGGGGGGATTGAGCAGTACTTC
many TRBJ2-4 TRBV6-1 TRBD1 CATGTGGTKNIQYF TGTGCCACCGGGACAGGGGGTACTAAAAACATTCAGTACTTC
many TRBJ1-1 TRBV28 . CASNRRGMNTEAFF TGTGCCAGCAACCGGCGGGGAATGAACACTGAAGCTTTCTTT
few TRBJ2-7 TRBV7-6 TRBD1 CASSPMIGTGLREQYF TGTGCCAGCAGCCCGATGATCGGGACAGGGCTTAGGGAGCAGTACTTC
few TRBJ2-7 TRBV6-2/TRBV6-3 . CASNQGNSLYEQYF TGTGCCAGCAACCAGGGGAACAGCCTCTACGAGCAGTACTTC
many TRBJ2-6 TRBV6-5 TRBD1 CASSSYYTGTGGPGAGANVLTF TGTGCCAGCAGTTCCTACTATACCGGGACAGGGGGCCCGGGGGCTGGGGCCAACGTCCTGACTTTC
many TRBJ2-4 TRBV29-1 . CSVEDGRTVKNIQYF TGCAGCGTTGAAGATGGGAGGACAGTTAAAAACATTCAGTACTTC
few TRBJ2-7 TRBV28 . CASSATINEQYF TGTGCCAGCAGTGCCACGATCAACGAGCAGTACTTC
. TRBJ1-1 TRBV12-3/TRBV12-4 . CASRGYTEAFF TGTGCCAGCAGGGGCTACACTGAAGCTTTCTTT
few TRBJ1-1 TRBV7-2 . CASMIRANTEAFF TGTGCCAGCATGATCCGGGCGAACACTGAAGCTTTCTTT
few TRBJ2-7 TRBV7-2 . CASSLTSYEQYF TGTGCCAGCAGCTTAACCAGCTACGAGCAGTACTTC
few TRBJ2-7 TRBV2 TRBD1 CASSDGTGESYEQYF TGTGCCAGCAGTGACGGGACAGGGGAATCCTACGAGCAGTACTTC
many TRBJ2-1 TRBV12-3/TRBV12-4 TRBD2 CASSVTSGGANEQFF TGTGCCAGCAGTGTCACTAGCGGGGGTGCAAATGAGCAGTTCTTC
. TRBJ2-1 TRBV27 . CASSLSFADNEQFF TGTGCCAGCAGTTTATCTTTTGCGGACAATGAGCAGTTCTTC
few TRBJ2-1 TRBV7-8 . CASSLINNEQFF TGTGCCAGCAGCCTGATAAATAATGAGCAGTTCTTC
few TRBJ1-5 TRBV5-6 . CASSLAGPNQPQHF TGTGCCAGCAGCTTGGCAGGGCCCAATCAGCCCCAGCATTTT
. TRBJ2-2 TRBV13 . CASSPQGSNTGELFF TGTGCCAGCAGCCCTCAGGGTTCGAACACCGGGGAGCTGTTTTTT
many TRBJ1-1 TRBV18 . CASSSNRGTENTEAFF TGTGCCAGCTCATCCAATCGGGGGACGGAAAACACTGAAGCTTTCTTT
. TRBJ2-7 TRBV7-8 TRBD1 CASSHPGTGSLHYEQYF TGTGCCAGCAGCCATCCCGGGACAGGGAGTTTACACTACGAGCAGTACTTC
many TRBJ2-3 TRBV2 TRBD2 CASIGLAERTSTDTQYF TGTGCCAGCATAGGACTAGCTGAACGTACTAGCACAGATACGCAGTATTTT
many TRBJ2-5 TRBV27 . CASSFWGETQYF TGTGCCAGCAGTTTCTGGGGAGAGACCCAGTACTTC
many TRBJ1-6 TRBV10-3 . CAISVNRSAGSYNSPLHF TGTGCCATCAGTGTAAACCGATCTGCCGGCTCCTATAATTCACCCCTCCACTTT
few TRBJ2-4 TRBV29-1 . CSVRGVLAKNIQYF TGCAGCGTGAGGGGGGTTTTAGCCAAAAACATTCAGTACTTC
. TRBJ2-5 TRBV20-1 . CSAEAKYLFRESQETQYF TGCAGTGCGGAAGCGAAATATCTGTTCAGGGAATCTCAAGAGACCCAGTACTTC
many TRBJ1-5 TRBV28 TRBD1 CASSSLLDRASQPQHF TGTGCCAGCAGTTCCCTCCTTGACAGGGCAAGTCAGCCCCAGCATTTT
many TRBJ1-1 TRBV11-2 . CASSLQRWGTEAFF TGTGCCAGCAGCTTACAGCGCTGGGGCACTGAAGCTTTCTTT
many TRBJ1-1 TRBV29-1 . CSGRTETEAFF TGCAGCGGCCGGACAGAAACTGAAGCTTTCTTT
many TRBJ2-1 TRBV29-1 TRBD2 CSPMTSGGTNEQFF TGCAGCCCTATGACTAGCGGGGGGACCAATGAGCAGTTCTTC
. TRBJ2-2 TRBV10-3 . CAISESGGRAGELFF TGTGCCATCAGTGAGTCTGGCGGACGGGCCGGGGAGCTGTTTTTT
many TRBJ2-7 TRBV7-2 TRBD1 CASSTPRDSVGEQYF TGTGCCAGCAGCACCCCTCGGGACAGCGTCGGCGAGCAGTACTTC
many TRBJ1-3 TRBV28 . CASSLRGLGNTIYF TGTGCCAGCAGTTTACGGGGGCTAGGAAACACCATATATTTT
. TRBJ1-2 TRBV7-8 . CASSLASGFDGYTF TGTGCCAGCAGCTTAGCGAGCGGCTTTGATGGCTACACCTTC
. TRBJ2-5 TRBV11-2 . CASSSRGLFQETQYF TGTGCCAGCAGCTCCCGGGGCCTTTTCCAAGAGACCCAGTACTTC
. TRBJ1-3 TRBV5-1 TRBD1 CASSLKTGGPLAGNTIYF TGCGCCAGCAGCTTGAAGACAGGGGGCCCTTTGGCTGGAAACACCATATATTTT
. TRBJ1-1 TRBV29-1 . CSVEKGKGTEAFF TGCAGCGTTGAGAAGGGAAAGGGGACTGAAGCTTTCTTT
many TRBJ1-1 TRBV29-1 . CSAWTGMNTEAFF TGCAGCGCCTGGACTGGAATGAACACTGAAGCTTTCTTT
many TRBJ2-3 TRBV20-1 TRBD2 CSAPLSSGGPDTQYF TGCAGTGCTCCTTTAAGTAGCGGGGGGCCAGATACGCAGTATTTT
many TRBJ2-6 TRBV7-8 TRBD1 CASSLGTGISGANVLTF TGTGCCAGCAGCTTAGGGACAGGAATCTCTGGGGCCAACGTCCTGACTTTC
. TRBJ2-2 TRBV7-9 . CAGGWTGELFF TGTGCCGGAGGGTGGACCGGGGAGCTGTTTTTT
many TRBJ2-3 TRBV19 . CASSTLTGTDTQYF TGTGCCAGTAGTACCCTCACGGGCACAGATACGCAGTATTTT
many TRBJ2-7 TRBV28 TRBD2 CASSFLVVAGVPSYEQYF TGTGCCAGCAGTTTCTTAGTAGTGGCGGGAGTTCCATCGTACGAGCAGTACTTC
many TRBJ2-7 TRBV12-3/TRBV12-4 TRBD1 CASSFSGQGYEQYF TGTGCCAGCAGTTTCTCGGGACAGGGGTACGAGCAGTACTTC
many TRBJ2-7 TRBV4-1 TRBD2 CASSPSGSGYEQYF TGCGCCAGCAGCCCTAGCGGGAGTGGGTACGAGCAGTACTTC
few TRBJ2-2 TRBV28 . CASSLLGQAGELFF TGTGCCAGCAGTTTATTAGGGCAGGCCGGGGAGCTGTTTTTT
. TRBJ1-1 TRBV27 . CASSLDSRRTEAFF TGTGCCAGCAGTTTAGACAGCAGGCGAACTGAAGCTTTCTTT
. TRBJ2-5 TRBV20-1 . CSAKTGLEQETQYF TGCAGTGCTAAGACAGGACTAGAACAAGAGACCCAGTACTTC
. TRBJ1-1 TRBV12-3/TRBV12-4 . CASSPVTPTEAFF TGTGCCAGCAGTCCGGTAACCCCCACTGAAGCTTTCTTT
. TRBJ2-2 TRBV7-6 TRBD2 CASSLSLREGQIPAGEPFF TGTGCCAGCAGCTTATCTCTCCGGGAGGGCCAAATCCCAGCCGGGGAGCCGTTTTTT
. TRBJ2-7 TRBV19 TRBD2 CASSPGLVREQYF TGTGCCAGTAGTCCCGGACTAGTTCGCGAGCAGTACTTC
. TRBJ2-2 TRBV29-1 . CSVVDGRKEGTGELFF TGCAGCGTTGTTGACGGGAGAAAGGAAGGCACCGGGGAGCTGTTTTTT
many TRBJ2-1 TRBV6-6 . CASSSGNEQFF TGTGCCAGCAGTTCAGGAAATGAGCAGTTCTTC
few TRBJ1-5 TRBV12-3/TRBV12-4 TRBD1 CASTRDRYQPQHF TGTGCCAGCACCCGGGACAGGTATCAGCCCCAGCATTTT